This T cell receptor (beta chain) was retrieved from a study of blood T cell repertoires in COVID-19. Overall study: PBMCs, B-cell-depleted T cells, or T cells provided the cDNA or gDNA that made up the material.

This CDR3 comprises 16 residues. Germline trimming cut 5 bases from V and 5 bases from J; bases unmatched to any gene: 7. CDR1 and CDR2 from the germline V gene are LNHNV and YYDKDF (reference sequence). Original methodology: Reference gene primer amplification in the assay estimated nucleated cell counts. TCRdb's copy holds only in-frame clones and misses some; the assay was immunoSEQ multiplex PCR. D and trimming come from the DNA, and the V and J calls and clone size come from that table. The top ten hold roughly 3% of the sample, which has about 210,000 clones, more than 85% seen once. The sequencing sample was made of peripheral blood. The sequence was obtained from a man between 60 and 75 years old with acute or convalescent COVID-19. The chain is built from TRBV15 and TRBJ2-5, with 14 bases fitting TRBD2. The CDR3 DNA follows: TGTGCCACCAGCTTCCGGACTAGCGGGGGGCGTGAGACCCAGTACTTC. Protein: CATSFRTSGGRETQYF.